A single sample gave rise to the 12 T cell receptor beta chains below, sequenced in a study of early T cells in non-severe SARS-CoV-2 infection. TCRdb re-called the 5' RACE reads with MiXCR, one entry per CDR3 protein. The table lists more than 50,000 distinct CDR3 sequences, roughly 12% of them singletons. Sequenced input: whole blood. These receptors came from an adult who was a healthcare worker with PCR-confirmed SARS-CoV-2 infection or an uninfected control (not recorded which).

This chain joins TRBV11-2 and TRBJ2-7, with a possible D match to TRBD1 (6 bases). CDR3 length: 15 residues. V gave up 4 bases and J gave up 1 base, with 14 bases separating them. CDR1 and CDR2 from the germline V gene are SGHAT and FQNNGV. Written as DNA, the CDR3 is TGTGCCAGCAGCTCCGACAGGTTCCAATCCTACGAGCAGTACTTC. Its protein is CASSSDRFQSYEQYF.

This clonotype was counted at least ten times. The CDR3 DNA follows: TGTGCCAGCAGCTTGGTTTACGCGAGGTCCTACGAGCAGTACTTC. It codes for CASSLVYARSYEQYF. The chain is built from TRBV11-2 and TRBJ2-7; D gene ambiguous. The germline V gene has CDR1 SGHAT and CDR2 FQNNGV. The CDR3 contains 15 residues. The V and J ends lost 3 bases and 1 base respectively, with 13 bases between them.

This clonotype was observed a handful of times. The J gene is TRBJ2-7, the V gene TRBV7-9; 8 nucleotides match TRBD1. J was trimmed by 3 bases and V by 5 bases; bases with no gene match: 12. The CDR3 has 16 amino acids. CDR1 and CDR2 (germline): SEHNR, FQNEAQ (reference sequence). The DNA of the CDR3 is TGTGCCAGCAGCCCCCCGGGACAGGCGTCCCTCTACGAGCAGTACTTC. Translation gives CASSPPGQASLYEQYF.

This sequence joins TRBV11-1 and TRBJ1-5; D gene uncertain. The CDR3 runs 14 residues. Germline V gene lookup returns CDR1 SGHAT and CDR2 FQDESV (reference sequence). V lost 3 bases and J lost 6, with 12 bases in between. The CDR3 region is CASSLDFSGQPQHF. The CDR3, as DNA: TGTGCCAGCAGCTTGGATTTTAGCGGTCAGCCCCAGCATTTT.

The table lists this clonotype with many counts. For the CDR3, the DNA is TGCGCCAGCTATCCCCTAGCGGGAGGAAACACAGATACGCAGTATTTT. Translating gives CASYPLAGGNTDTQYF. The chain recombines TRBV5-1 with TRBJ2-3, with TRBD2 identical over 11 bases. The CDR3 runs 16 residues. Losses at the gene ends were 7 bases for V and 2 bases for J; bases not matched to a gene: 9. Germline V gives CDR1 SGHRS, CDR2 YFSETQ.

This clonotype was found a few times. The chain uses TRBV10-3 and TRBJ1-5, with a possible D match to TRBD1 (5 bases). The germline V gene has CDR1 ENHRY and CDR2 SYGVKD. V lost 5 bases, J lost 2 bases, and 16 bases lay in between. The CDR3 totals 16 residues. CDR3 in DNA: TGTGCCATCAGTTCGCAACCGGGGCTGGGCAATCAGCCCCAGCATTTT. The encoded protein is CAISSQPGLGNQPQHF.

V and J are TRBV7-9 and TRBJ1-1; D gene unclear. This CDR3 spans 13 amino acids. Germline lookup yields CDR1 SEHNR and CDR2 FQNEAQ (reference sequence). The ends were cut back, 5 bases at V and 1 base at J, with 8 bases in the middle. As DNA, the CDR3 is TGTGCCAGCAGCCCGTCAGGGAACACTGAAGCTTTCTTT. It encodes CASSPSGNTEAFF.

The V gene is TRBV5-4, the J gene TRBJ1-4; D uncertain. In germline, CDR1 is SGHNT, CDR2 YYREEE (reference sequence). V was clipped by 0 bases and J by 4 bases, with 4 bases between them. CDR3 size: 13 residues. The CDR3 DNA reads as TGTGCCAGCAGCTTGGACCTTAATGAAAAACTGTTTTTT. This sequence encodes CASSLDLNEKLFF.

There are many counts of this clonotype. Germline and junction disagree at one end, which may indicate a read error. The CDR3 loop is CASREGEGSYNEQFF. The CDR3 DNA reads TGTGCCAGCAGGGAAGGGGAGGGCTCCTACAATGAGCAGTTCTTC. The J gene is TRBJ2-1, the V gene TRBV6-1; 7 bases are shared with TRBD2. The germline CDR1 and CDR2 sequences are MNHNS and SASEGT. The CDR3 loop spans 15 amino acids.

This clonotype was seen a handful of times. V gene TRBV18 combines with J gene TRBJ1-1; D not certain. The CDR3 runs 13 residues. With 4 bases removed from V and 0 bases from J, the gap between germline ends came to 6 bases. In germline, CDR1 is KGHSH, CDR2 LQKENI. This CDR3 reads CASSQGVNTEAFF. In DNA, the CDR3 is TGTGCCAGCTCACAGGGCGTGAACACTGAAGCTTTCTTT.

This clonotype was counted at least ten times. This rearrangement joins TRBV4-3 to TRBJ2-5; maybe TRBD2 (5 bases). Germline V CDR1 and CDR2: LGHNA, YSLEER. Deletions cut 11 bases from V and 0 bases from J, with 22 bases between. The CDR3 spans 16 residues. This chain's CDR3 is CALSQDFTGNQETQYF. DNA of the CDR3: TGCGCCCTAAGCCAAGATTTTACGGGAAACCAAGAGACCCAGTACTTC.

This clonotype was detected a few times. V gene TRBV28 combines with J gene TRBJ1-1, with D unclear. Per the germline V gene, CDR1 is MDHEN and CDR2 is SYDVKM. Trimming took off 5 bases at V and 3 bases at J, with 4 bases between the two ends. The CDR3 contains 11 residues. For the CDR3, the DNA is TGTGCCAGCAGTACCCACACTGAAGCTTTCTTT. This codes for CASSTHTEAFF.